This entry lists 27 T cell receptor beta chains sequenced from one sample in a study of cytomegalovirus exposure and HLA in healthy donors listed by TCRdb under 2017. Receptors were amplified or captured by the immunoSEQ multiplex PCR assay. A mixture of 60 forward primers for TCR Vbeta segments and 13 reverse primers for TCR Jbeta segments was used in the multiplex PCR. TCRdb mirrors the immuneACCESS table, restricted to in-frame sequences. Some clones are absent from its copies; in checked studies, under half trace to an unresolved V gene, and the reason for the others is unknown. The sample's clone listing holds 150,000 to 200,000 clones. Of the sample, approximately 2% falls within the top ten clones. Material: PBMCs. Source of these receptors: a man aged 25 to 40 in good health and CMV-seronegative.

The chain joins TRBV7-9 to TRBJ2-7, with TRBD2 identical over 8 bases. CDR1 SEHNR and CDR2 FQNEAQ come from the germline V gene (reference sequence). The CDR3 loop spans 13 amino acids. The trim removed 3 bases at V and 3 bases at J, leaving 1 base unmatched. DNA of the CDR3: TGTGCCAGCAGCTTGGGACTAGACTACGAGCAGTACTTC. It is translated as CASSLGLDYEQYF. The complete variable domain, with remaining parts taken from reference TRBV7-9 and TRBJ2-7, reads DTGVSQNPRHKITKRGQNVTFRCDPISEHNRLYWYRQTLGQGPEFLTYFQNEAQLEKSRLLSDRFSAERPKGSFSTLEIQRTEQGDSAMYLCASSLGLDYEQYFGPGTRLTVT.

V gene TRBV4-1 combines with J gene TRBJ2-1, with 11 bases fitting TRBD2. Germline V gives CDR1 MGHRA, CDR2 YSYEKL. The CDR3 consists of 16 residues. V shed 1 base and J 8 bases; nucleotides not matched to a gene: 7. The chain's CDR3 is CASSQAPTSGIDEQFF. For the CDR3, the DNA is TGCGCCAGCAGCCAAGCCCCGACTAGCGGGATAGATGAGCAGTTCTTC.

CDR3 DNA sequence: TGTGCCAGCAGCTTAGCGCAAGGGCGGCGGGATAGTAGCACAGATACGCAGTATTTT. The encoded protein is CASSLAQGRRDSSTDTQYF. This rearrangement joins TRBV7-9 to TRBJ2-3, with D possibly matching TRBD2 (6 bases). Per the germline V gene, CDR1 is SEHNR and CDR2 is FQNEAQ (reference sequence). This CDR3 is built from 19 residues. Trimming stripped 0 bases from V and 0 bases from J, with 19 bases between.

The chain combines TRBV10-3 with TRBJ2-7; tentatively, D is TRBD2 (5 bases). The CDR3 has 14 residues. Germline V lookup: CDR1 ENHRY, CDR2 SYGVKD. The V and J ends lost 7 bases and 0 bases respectively, with 13 bases between them. This CDR3 reads CAITRGIASYEQYF. CDR3 nucleotide sequence: TGTGCCATCACTAGAGGGATCGCCTCCTACGAGCAGTACTTC.

V usage is TRBV9 and J usage is TRBJ2-1; no definite D call. The length of the CDR3 is 15 residues. V was trimmed by 0 bases and J by 4 bases, leaving 11 bases between them. CDR1 and CDR2 (germline): SGDLS, YYNGEE. This CDR3 is CASSVESNPYNEQFF. CDR3 DNA: TGTGCCAGCAGCGTAGAAAGCAATCCATACAATGAGCAGTTCTTC.

The chain carries TRBV9 and TRBJ1-2, with D uncertain. The ends were cut back, 3 bases at V and 2 bases at J, with 14 bases in the middle. The germline V gene encodes CDR1 SGDLS and CDR2 YYNGEE. This CDR3 is 15 amino acids long. CDR3 sequence reads: CASSASDRQNYGYTF. For the CDR3, the DNA is TGTGCCAGCAGCGCTAGCGACCGCCAAAACTATGGCTACACCTTC.

The chain joins TRBV9 to TRBJ2-7; 9 bases are shared with TRBD2. V trimming: 3 bases; J trimming: 0 bases; junction bases outside the gene matches: 1. The V gene's germline CDR1 is SGDLS and CDR2 YYNGEE. There are 14 residues in the CDR3. The CDR3 here is CASSGSGGSYEQYF. The DNA for the CDR3 is TGTGCCAGCAGCGGTAGCGGGGGCTCCTACGAGCAGTACTTC.

The genes are TRBV7-8 and TRBJ2-7, with D maybe TRBD1 (6 bases). This CDR3 contains 17 residues. CDR1 SGHVS and CDR2 FQNEAQ come from the germline V gene. Trimming shortened V by 1 base and J by 2 bases, and 18 bases separated the two germline ends. In DNA form, the CDR3 reads TGTGCCAGCAGCTTAGACAGGGTCAGGGGTACGACCTACGAGCAGTACTTC. It translates to CASSLDRVRGTTYEQYF.

The gene calls are TRBV5-1 and TRBJ2-2, with unresolved D. V shed 2 bases and J shed 2 bases, with 4 bases lying between them. The CDR3 covers 13 residues. Germline V lookup: CDR1 SGHRS, CDR2 YFSETQ. The CDR3 loop is CASSFLNTGELFF. The CDR3, as DNA: TGCGCCAGCAGCTTTCTCAACACCGGGGAGCTGTTTTTT. The variable domain in full, completed from reference TRBV5-1 and TRBJ2-2, reads KAGVTQTPRYLIKTRGQQVTLSCSPISGHRSVSWYQQTPGQGLQFLFEYFSETQRNKGNFPGRFSGRQFSNSRSEMNVSTLELGDSALYLCASSFLNTGELFFGEGSRLTVL.

The chain carries TRBV5-4 and TRBJ2-1; TRBD2 matches at 7 bases. Trimming removed 3 bases from V and 8 bases from J; junction bases left unmatched: 8. Germline loops: CDR1 SGHNT, CDR2 YYREEE (reference sequence). This CDR3 has 14 amino acids. The CDR3 region is CASSSGGSLDEQFF. The DNA for the CDR3 is TGTGCCAGCAGCTCTGGCGGGAGTCTCGATGAGCAGTTCTTC.

The chain has TRBV11-2 and TRBJ2-1; weak D call: TRBD2 (5 bases). This CDR3 region has 17 residues. Trimming removed 1 base at V and 3 bases at J, with 16 bases between. In germline, CDR1 is SGHAT, CDR2 FQNNGV. In nucleotides, the CDR3 is TGTGCCAGCAGCTTAGGAGGGTTCAGAGGCTTCTACAATGAGCAGTTCTTC. It codes for CASSLGGFRGFYNEQFF. Full variable domain (missing parts from reference TRBV11-2 and TRBJ2-1): EAGVAQSPRYKIIEKRQSVAFWCNPISGHATLYWYQQILGQGPKLLIQFQNNGVVDDSQLPKDRFSAERLKGVDSTLKIQPAKLEDSAVYLCASSLGGFRGFYNEQFFGPGTRLTVL.

V gene TRBV7-2 combines with J gene TRBJ1-3; D is unresolved. Between the trimmed V and J ends, which lost 2 bases and 3 bases, there was a span of 14 bases. Germline lookup yields CDR1 SGHTA and CDR2 FQGNSA. CDR3 size: 16 residues. CDR3 in amino acids: CASSLHPRGNGNTIYF. The CDR3 region has the DNA TGTGCCAGCAGCTTACATCCACGGGGTAATGGAAACACCATATATTTT.

This chain connects TRBV5-6 to TRBJ2-1, with 11 positions matching TRBD2. Trimming at V came to 4 bases and at J to 3 bases, leaving 6 bases not matched to a gene. Germline CDR1 and CDR2: SGHDT and YYEEEE. This CDR3 is 16 amino acids long. In DNA, the CDR3 is TGTGCCAGCAGCCAGCTAGCGGGAGGTAACTACAATGAGCAGTTCTTC. Protein product: CASSQLAGGNYNEQFF.

V and J are TRBV29-1 and TRBJ1-2, with D possibly being TRBD1 (6 bases). Trimming left V 5 bases short and J 3 bases short, with 13 bases between. Per germline, CDR1 SQVTM and CDR2 ANQGSEA. The CDR3 has 13 amino acids. The CDR3 region is CSVLPQGDYGYTF. For the CDR3, the DNA is TGCAGCGTTCTACCACAGGGTGACTATGGCTACACCTTC.

V is TRBV29-1 and J is TRBJ1-5; 9 nucleotides line up with TRBD1. This CDR3 comprises 15 residues. The junction had 5 bases not matched to a gene; V was cut back by 5 bases and J by 0 bases. The germline CDR1 and CDR2 sequences are SQVTM and ANQGSEA. The CDR3, as DNA: TGCAGCGTTAACCGGGACAGGGATAGCAATCAGCCCCAGCATTTT. It yields the protein CSVNRDRDSNQPQHF.

The chain couples TRBV16 to TRBJ2-7, with a possible D match to TRBD2 (6 bases). This CDR3 has 15 residues. Looked up from germline, CDR1 is KGHSY and CDR2 is FQNENV. V was pared by 2 bases and J by 3 bases, with 14 bases between. CDR3 DNA sequence: TGTGCCAGCAGCCAAGGCTCTAGCGTCTACTACGAGCAGTACTTC. Its protein is CASSQGSSVYYEQYF.

This chain links TRBV11-3 with TRBJ2-1; 8 nucleotides align to TRBD2. Germline V CDR1 and CDR2: SGHNT, YENEEA. There are 16 residues in the CDR3. V shed 3 bases and J 6 bases; nucleotides not matched to a gene: 10. CDR3 bases: TGTGCCAGCAGCTTGGATTTCGGCGGGGGGTTCAATGAGCAGTTCTTC. Residues: CASSLDFGGGFNEQFF.

J is TRBJ2-7 and V is TRBV27, with a weak D call TRBD2 (6 bases). CDR1 and CDR2 from the germline V gene are MNHEY and SMNVEV (reference sequence). CDR3 size: 13 residues. Trimming left V 6 bases short and J 6 bases short, with 15 bases between. In DNA, the CDR3 is TGTGCCAGCAGCCGGGACTGGATACGCGAGCAGTACTTC. This sequence encodes CASSRDWIREQYF.

The chain links TRBV18 to TRBJ2-2; D unclear. The CDR3 is 15 residues long. CDR1 is KGHSH, CDR2 LQKENI, per germline. V lost 1 base to trimming and J lost 3 bases, with 9 bases between them. The CDR3 region has the DNA TGTGCCAGCTCACCACGTACAGATTACACCGGGGAGCTGTTTTTT. Its protein is CASSPRTDYTGELFF.

This sequence joins TRBV4-1 and TRBJ2-1, with TRBD2 matching 9 bases. The CDR3 is 16 residues long. Germline values: CDR1 MGHRA, CDR2 YSYEKL. Losses at the gene ends were 0 bases for V and 7 bases for J; bases not matched to a gene: 7. The CDR3: CASSQDRAGGSNEQFF. DNA for the CDR3: TGCGCCAGCAGCCAAGATAGGGCGGGAGGGTCAAATGAGCAGTTCTTC.

The chain is built from TRBV21-1 and TRBJ2-7; the D call in the table, TRBD1, was not verified against the DNA. TRBV21-1 has pseudogene status. This CDR3 has 14 residues. The CDR3 nucleotides read TGTGCCAGCATCCCCCCGACAGGGGGCCACGAGCAGTACTTC. It codes for CASIPPTGGHEQYF.

The chain recombines TRBV23-1 with TRBJ2-4; a weak D match, TRBD2 (6 bases). TRBV23-1 is an ORF for which the function is uncertain. V lost 0 bases and J 0 bases, leaving 9 bases between the germline ends. This CDR3 region has 16 residues. CDR3: CASSQSGGLAKNIQYF. DNA of the CDR3: TGCGCCAGCAGTCAATCGGGGGGTTTAGCCAAAAACATTCAGTACTTC.

The chain links TRBV7-2 to TRBJ2-7, with D perhaps TRBD2 (6 bases). CDR3 length equals 14 residues. The germline V and J ends were trimmed by 3 bases and 2 bases, with 11 bases remaining between them. Looked up from germline, CDR1 is SGHTA and CDR2 is FQGNSA. CDR3 protein: CASSLGTGAYEQYF. The DNA of the CDR3 is TGTGCCAGCAGCTTGGGGACGGGGGCCTACGAGCAGTACTTC.

V and J are TRBV10-2 and TRBJ2-7; 15 bases are a match to TRBD2. The junction had 14 bases not matched to a gene; V was cut back by 8 bases and J by 6 bases. The CDR3 spans 17 residues. Germline CDR1 is WSHSY and CDR2 is SAAADI. CDR3 in DNA: TGCGCCAGCCTCGGCGGACTAGCGGGAGGGCCTTTAAGCGAGCAGTACTTC. It specifies CASLGGLAGGPLSEQYF.

CDR3 nucleotides: TGTGCCAGCAGCCCTCAAGAGACCCAGTACTTC. This sequence encodes CASSPQETQYF. This chain connects TRBV7-2 to TRBJ2-5, with D hard to call. Germline V lookup: CDR1 SGHTA, CDR2 FQGNSA. V was trimmed by 5 bases and J by 2 bases, leaving 3 bases between them. The CDR3 consists of 11 residues. The full variable domain, its missing parts supplied by reference TRBV7-2 and TRBJ2-5, is GAGVSQSPSNKVTEKGKDVELRCDPISGHTALYWYRQSLGQGLEFLIYFQGNSAPDKSGLPSDRFSAERTGGSVSTLTIQRTQQEDSAVYLCASSPQETQYFGPGTRLLVL.

This rearrangement joins TRBV5-5 to TRBJ2-2; 7 bases align to TRBD1. With V trimmed by 5 bases and J by 4 bases, 8 bases remained unmatched. The CDR3 sequence is 15 residues long. Germline V gene sequence: CDR1 SGHKS, CDR2 YYEKEE (reference sequence). The CDR3 nucleotides are TGTGCCAGCAGGCAAGAAACAGGGGCCACCGGGGAGCTGTTTTTT. Translation: CASRQETGATGELFF.

J is TRBJ2-2 and V is TRBV28; tentatively, D is TRBD1 (5 bases). This CDR3 is built from 12 residues. Trimming took 6 bases from V and 8 from J, leaving 10 bases between them. Per the germline V gene, CDR1 is MDHEN and CDR2 is SYDVKM. CDR3 coding DNA: TGTGCCAGCAGGGGGCCGCGAGGGGAGCTGTTTTTT. Translation: CASRGPRGELFF. The variable domain in full, completed from reference TRBV28 and TRBJ2-2, reads DVKVTQSSRYLVKRTGEKVFLECVQDMDHENMFWYRQDPGLGLRLIYFSYDVKMKEKGDIPEGYSVSREKKERFSLILESASTNQTSMYLCASRGPRGELFFGEGSRLTVL.